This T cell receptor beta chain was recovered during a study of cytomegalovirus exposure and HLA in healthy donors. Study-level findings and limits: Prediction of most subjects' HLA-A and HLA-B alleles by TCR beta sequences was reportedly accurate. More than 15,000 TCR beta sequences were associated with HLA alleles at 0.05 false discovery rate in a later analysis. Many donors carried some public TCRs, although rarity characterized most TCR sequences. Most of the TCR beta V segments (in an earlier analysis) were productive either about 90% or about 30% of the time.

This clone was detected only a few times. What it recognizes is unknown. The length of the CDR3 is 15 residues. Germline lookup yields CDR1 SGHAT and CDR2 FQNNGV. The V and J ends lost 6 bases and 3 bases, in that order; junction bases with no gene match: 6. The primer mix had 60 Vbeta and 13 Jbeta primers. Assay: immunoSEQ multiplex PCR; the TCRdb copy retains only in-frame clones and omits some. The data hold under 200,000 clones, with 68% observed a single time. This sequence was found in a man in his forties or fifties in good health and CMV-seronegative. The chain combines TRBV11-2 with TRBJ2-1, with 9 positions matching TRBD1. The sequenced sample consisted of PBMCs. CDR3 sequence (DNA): TGTGCCAGCAGTAGAACAGGGGGCGACTACAATGAGCAGTTCTTC. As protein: CASSRTGGDYNEQFF. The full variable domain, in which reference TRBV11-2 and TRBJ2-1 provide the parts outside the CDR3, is EAGVAQSPRYKIIEKRQSVAFWCNPISGHATLYWYQQILGQGPKLLIQFQNNGVVDDSQLPKDRFSAERLKGVDSTLKIQPAKLEDSAVYLCASSRTGGDYNEQFFGPGTRLTVL.